The 2 T cell receptor beta chains reported below all come from one sample, sequenced in a study of blood T cell repertoires in COVID-19 (dated by TCRdb to about 2020). Library preparation employed the immunoSEQ multiplex PCR assay. As stored in TCRdb, this immuneACCESS dataset retains in-frame rearrangements with V and J assigned. A fraction of the clones does not appear; measured against another copy, unresolved V genes explain less than half of the discrepancy, and the remainder lacks a known reason. The sample has about 280,000 clones on record, roughly 89% of them singletons. The leading ten clones occupy approximately 12% of the sample. Sequenced material: peripheral blood. The source of these receptors is a woman aged 25 to 39 with COVID-19, enrolled during active disease.

The chain combines TRBV4-1 with TRBJ1-5; TRBD1 matches at 8 bases. The CDR3 is made up of 16 amino acids. The germline CDR1 and CDR2 sequences are MGHRA and YSYEKL. J gave up 5 bases and V 1 base, and 7 bases lay outside the gene matches. The chain's CDR3 is CASSQGFPGGYQPQHF. DNA for the CDR3: TGCGCCAGCAGCCAAGGCTTTCCAGGGGGCTATCAGCCCCAGCATTTT.

This sequence joins TRBV2 and TRBJ2-1; 9 bases are shared with TRBD2. V lost 6 bases to trimming and J lost 2 bases; unmatched junction nucleotides: 2. This CDR3 is 14 amino acids long. CDR1 is SNHLY, CDR2 FYNNEI, per germline. The CDR3 loop reads CASRLAGPYNEQFF. The CDR3 DNA reads as TGTGCCAGCAGGCTAGCGGGGCCCTACAATGAGCAGTTCTTC.